The clone carrying this T cell receptor (beta chain) was recorded a few times. The data belong to a study of T cells in Graves' hyperthyroidism and ophthalmopathy. Germline assignment: CDR1 MNHEY and CDR2 SMNVEV (reference sequence). This CDR3 comprises 14 residues. The ends were cut back, 5 bases at V and 4 bases at J, with 14 bases in the middle. Uncontrolled infection, other autoimmune disease, pregnancy or lactation excluded patients. What was amplified from RNA transcripts were TCR beta CDR3 regions. In the first-round RT-PCR of the TCR CDR3, the HTBI primer set was used. TCRdb re-analysed the multiplex PCR reads in MiXCR, keeping a single row per CDR3 protein. Of 600,000 to 650,000 distinct CDR3 sequences listed, about a fifth were seen once; the top ten hold roughly 30%.

The rearrangement uses TRBV27 and TRBJ1-2, with D possibly being TRBD1 (6 bases). The sequence came from a man aged 25-45 years with Graves' ophthalmopathy. Sequencing was done on a sample of blood. The CDR3 DNA sequence: TGTGCCAGCAGTCCGCGGACAGAAGTCTATGGCTACACCTTC. Encoded protein: CASSPRTEVYGYTF.